This entry concerns a single TCR beta chain. What it binds is not known. The second PCR ran 7 to 11 cycles with a sample-barcoded 5' primer and J-beta primers. From the 5' RACE reads, TCRdb called clonotypes with MiXCR, one entry per CDR3 protein. The sample holds around 1.7 million distinct CDR3 sequences, roughly 30% seen once. This entry is derived from a study of blood T cells in healthy people across ages. As for the study in general: Every two T cells gave about one barcoded beta molecule via template switching.

The V gene's germline CDR1 is GTSNPN and CDR2 SVGIG (reference sequence). V dropped 7 bases and J dropped 4; count of bases not matched to a gene: 4. The CDR3 contains 12 residues. Ranging in age from about 6 to 100, the donors were healthy Caucasian individuals from Russia. Notes on the study in general: Unsorted PBMCs blocked a conclusive comparison of naive and antigen-experienced cells.

This receptor was taken from a woman in her 30s in good health. This chain connects TRBV30 to TRBJ1-1, with TRBD1 identical over 9 bases. Sequenced: blood. CDR3 amino acids: CASGQGPTEAFF. The CDR3 nucleotides are TGTGCCTCCGGACAGGGGCCCACTGAAGCTTTCTTT.